This entry features one TCR beta chain sequence. What it binds is not known. This record comes from a study of shared clonotypes between healthy human individuals. Whole-study findings and limits: About 5% was the fraction of naive CD4 clonotypes found shared across a few donors.

TCRdb's table, derived via immunoSEQ multiplex PCR, lists solely in-frame clones and lacks some. This sample has some 1.5 million clones; around 97% occur once, and the top ten carry about 1%. V was clipped by 6 bases and J by 5 bases, with 13 bases between them. This CDR3 has 14 amino acids. CDR1 is SNHLY and CDR2 is FYNNEI in the germline V gene. Every contributor of samples was a Caucasian grown-up residing in Nashville, Tennessee. CD4+ cells yielded CD45RA+ naive and CD45RA-negative memory subsets. The sequencing sample was made of naive CD4+ T cells sorted from blood. The subset was: CD45RA+ positively selected. The chain has TRBV2 and TRBJ1-4; a possible D gene is TRBD1 (6 bases). This TCR was recovered from a man younger than 40 in good health. CDR3 loop: CASRGRQGNEKLFF. CDR3 coding DNA: TGTGCCAGCAGAGGTCGTCAGGGGAATGAAAAACTGTTTTTT.